The 25 T cell receptor beta chains presented below share a single source sample, sequenced in a study of blood T cell repertoires in COVID-19. Assay: immunoSEQ multiplex PCR; the TCRdb copy retains only in-frame clones and omits some. The repertoire holds fewer than 100,000 clones, with around 87% as singletons. The specimen sequenced was peripheral blood. These TCRs come from a human donor with acute or convalescent COVID-19. The donor label of this sample is uncertain.

The chain recombines TRBV28 with TRBJ2-2; tentatively, D is TRBD2 (5 bases). The CDR3 is 11 amino acids. V dropped 6 bases and J dropped 8 bases, with 7 bases sitting between them. Per germline, CDR1 MDHEN and CDR2 SYDVKM. The CDR3 sequence is CASRPGGELFF. Written as DNA, the CDR3 is TGTGCCAGCAGACCGGGGGGGGAGCTGTTTTTT.

The chain carries TRBV28 and TRBJ2-7; D might be TRBD1 (6 bases). The V and J ends lost 5 bases and 3 bases respectively, with 11 bases between them. CDR1 is MDHEN and CDR2 is SYDVKM in the germline V gene. CDR3 length equals 13 residues. The CDR3 DNA sequence: TGTGCCAGCAGTCCATCGGACAGCTACGAGCAGTACTTC. Protein: CASSPSDSYEQYF.

CDR3 protein: CAWKPPWTGVNSPLHF. In DNA, the CDR3 is TGTGCCTGGAAACCTCCCTGGACAGGGGTAAATTCACCCCTCCACTTT. V and J are TRBV30 and TRBJ1-6; 9 bases are a match to TRBD1. This CDR3 comprises 16 residues. Germline V gives CDR1 GTSNPN, CDR2 SVGIG (reference sequence). Trimming at V came to 4 bases and at J to 7 bases, leaving 11 bases not matched to a gene.

Concerning this clone itself: Other DNA sequences from this sample encode an identical CDR3 as well. This chain links TRBV28 with TRBJ1-2, with 10 bases identical to TRBD1. The CDR3 consists of 14 residues. Trimming cost V 6 bases and J 3 bases; bases outside gene matches: 4. CDR1 and CDR2 from the germline V gene are MDHEN and SYDVKM. The CDR3, as DNA: TGTGCCAGCAGCTCCGGACAGGGGGACTATGGCTACACCTTC. It specifies CASSSGQGDYGYTF.

This clone is a singleton in its sample. The V call is TRBV6-2 or TRBV6-3, the J call TRBJ2-7; 8 bases line up with TRBD1. Germline-derived CDR1 and CDR2 are MNHEY and SVGEGT. The V gene end was trimmed by 0 bases and the J gene end by 5 bases; junction bases not matched to a gene: 15. The CDR3 has 18 residues. This CDR3 reads CASSYSTDLRGRFDEQYF. The DNA of the CDR3 is TGTGCCAGCAGTTACTCCACCGACCTCAGGGGGCGATTTGACGAGCAGTACTTC.

This clone was counted a single time. This chain's CDR3 is CASSYPLSPGTGSSRELFF. CDR3 sequence (DNA): TGCGCCAGCAGCTACCCTTTAAGTCCCGGGACAGGGTCATCCCGGGAGCTGTTTTTT. The chain uses TRBV5-1 and TRBJ2-2, with TRBD1 identical over 9 bases. V shed 3 bases, J shed 9 bases, and the junction held 21 bases outside the gene matches. Germline lookup yields CDR1 SGHRS and CDR2 YFSETQ. This CDR3 comprises 19 residues.

The chain is built from TRBV4-3 and TRBJ1-4; a possible D gene is TRBD1 (5 bases). Germline CDR1 LGHNA, CDR2 YSLEER. With 1 base removed from V and 4 bases from J, the gap between germline ends came to 10 bases. The length of the CDR3 is 15 residues. The CDR3 sequence is CASSQAGGVNEKLFF. For the CDR3, the DNA is TGCGCCAGCAGCCAAGCGGGGGGGGTTAATGAAAAACTGTTTTTT.

This chain links TRBV18 with TRBJ1-3; D not resolved. The CDR3 is made up of 15 amino acids. Trimming left V 3 bases short and J 0 bases short, with 9 bases between. Germline lookup yields CDR1 KGHSH and CDR2 LQKENI. CDR3 DNA: TGTGCCAGCTCACCCCCACAAGACTCTGGAAACACCATATATTTT. Encoded protein: CASSPPQDSGNTIYF.

The V call is TRBV6-5, the J call TRBJ2-2; 8 nucleotides agree with TRBD1. In germline, CDR1 is MNHEY, CDR2 SVGAGI. The CDR3 is 14 residues long. The J segment lost 4 bases and the V segment lost 8 bases, leaving 6 bases of the junction unmatched. The CDR3 DNA follows: TGTGCCAGCCAGAGACAGGGGCGCACCGGGGAGCTGTTTTTT. Its translation: CASQRQGRTGELFF.

The chain carries TRBV11-2 and TRBJ2-1; the match to TRBD1 covers 9 bases. V lost 1 base, J lost 5 bases, and 6 bases stayed unmatched. CDR3 length: 16 residues. Germline CDR1 reads SGHAT; CDR2 reads FQNNGV. This chain's CDR3 is CASSLGGQGPDNEQFF. In nucleotides, the CDR3 is TGTGCCAGCAGCTTAGGGGGACAGGGTCCGGACAATGAGCAGTTCTTC.

In its sample, this clone was seen once. V gene TRBV5-1 combines with J gene TRBJ2-7, with 7 bases fitting TRBD1. J gave up 3 bases and V 0 bases, and 3 bases lay outside the gene matches. The CDR3 runs to 14 residues. Germline CDR1 SGHRS, CDR2 YFSETQ. The CDR3 protein is CASSLGQGVYEQYF. The CDR3 DNA sequence: TGCGCCAGCAGCTTGGGACAGGGTGTCTACGAGCAGTACTTC.

This chain joins TRBV10-1 and TRBJ2-3; tentatively, D is TRBD2 (5 bases). This CDR3 has 15 amino acids. The ends were cut back, 4 bases at V and 0 bases at J, with 11 bases in the middle. Germline loops: CDR1 WNHNN, CDR2 SYGVQD (reference sequence). The CDR3 loop reads CASSGSSRSTDTQYF. DNA for the CDR3: TGCGCCAGCAGTGGCTCTAGCCGGAGCACAGATACGCAGTATTTT.

The CDR3 DNA reads as TGTGCCAGCAGCCAACCTAAAAAAGATACGCAGTATTTT. Translated, it gives CASSQPKKDTQYF. This chain connects TRBV3-1 (or the pseudogene TRBV3-2) to TRBJ2-3, with D hard to call. V lost 2 bases and J 5 bases, leaving 8 bases between the germline ends. The germline V gene has CDR1 LGHDT and CDR2 YNNKEL (reference sequence). This CDR3 has 13 residues.

This chain joins TRBV28 and TRBJ2-5; 8 positions match TRBD2. The CDR3 loop spans 14 amino acids. Germline trimming cut 6 bases from V and 6 bases from J; bases unmatched to any gene: 9. The germline gives CDR1 MDHEN, CDR2 SYDVKM. DNA for the CDR3: TGTGCCAGCAGGCGCGGCGGGGGGCTGAAGACCCAGTACTTC. It is translated as CASRRGGGLKTQYF.

This clone was observed a handful of times. The chain is built from TRBV10-2 and TRBJ1-6, with TRBD1 matching over 8 bases. CDR3 length: 13 amino acids. The V gene end was trimmed by 6 bases and the J gene end by 9 bases; junction bases not matched to a gene: 4. CDR1 and CDR2 (germline): WSHSY, SAAADI. The CDR3 nucleotides are TGCGCCAGCAGGGACAGGGCGTTTTCACCCCTCCACTTT. Protein: CASRDRAFSPLHF.

V gene TRBV7-6 combines with J gene TRBJ2-2; the D is unclear. CDR3 length: 14 residues. CDR1 SGHVS and CDR2 FNYEAQ come from the germline V gene. V lost 1 base, J lost 6 bases, and 9 bases lay in between. The CDR3 here is CASSLDTVAGELFF. In DNA form, the CDR3 reads TGTGCCAGCAGCTTAGATACGGTGGCCGGGGAGCTGTTTTTT.

The chain is built from TRBV7-9 and TRBJ1-2, with 7 bases identical to TRBD1. This CDR3 region has 14 residues. The V gene end was trimmed by 5 bases and the J gene end by 7 bases; junction bases not matched to a gene: 10. CDR1 is SEHNR, CDR2 FQNEAQ, per germline (reference sequence). CDR3 sequence reads: CASSVLQGRSGYTF. The CDR3, as DNA: TGTGCCAGCAGCGTACTACAGGGGCGGTCTGGCTACACCTTC.

The CDR3 sequence is CASSPGGDSPLHF. In DNA form, the CDR3 reads TGTGCCAGCAGCCCCGGGGGGGATTCACCCCTCCACTTT. This chain connects TRBV7-3 to TRBJ1-6, with a tentative D call TRBD1 (5 bases). Germline V lookup: CDR1 SGHTA, CDR2 FQGTGA. This CDR3 spans 13 amino acids. V lost 5 bases and J lost 8, with 10 bases in between. The full variable domain, rest sourced from reference TRBV7-3 and TRBJ1-6, is GAGVSQTPSNKVTEKGKYVELRCDPISGHTALYWYRQSLGQGPEFLIYFQGTGAADDSGLPNDRFFAVRPEGSVSTLKIQRTERGDSAVYLCASSPGGDSPLHFGNGTRLTVT.

The gene calls are TRBV9 and TRBJ2-3; D perhaps matches TRBD2 (6 bases). Germline V gene lookup returns CDR1 SGDLS and CDR2 YYNGEE. V lost 4 bases to trimming and J lost 0 bases, with 18 bases between them. The CDR3 runs 17 residues. The CDR3 nucleotides are TGTGCCAGCAGCAAGACCCCCCCAGGGACTAGCACAGATACGCAGTATTTT. It is translated as CASSKTPPGTSTDTQYF.

J is TRBJ1-5 and V is TRBV6-5; D remains unclear. CDR3 size: 13 residues. Trimming cost V 8 bases and J 5 bases, with 13 bases left between them. Germline assignment: CDR1 MNHEY and CDR2 SVGAGI. In DNA, the CDR3 is TGTGCCAGCCGCCGAAGCCCCGATCAGCCCCAGCATTTT. It translates to CASRRSPDQPQHF.

The V gene is TRBV5-8, the J gene TRBJ1-4; tentatively, D is TRBD1 (6 bases). Germline V CDR1 and CDR2: SGHTS, YDEGEE. V was shortened by 4 bases and J by 5 bases, with 15 bases between the two germline ends. CDR3 length: 15 amino acids. CDR3 nucleotide sequence: TGTGCCAGCAGCGTAACAGGGCTGGGGAATGAAAAACTGTTTTTT. As protein: CASSVTGLGNEKLFF.

This clone occurred once. The chain carries TRBV5-1 and TRBJ2-5; D possibly corresponds to TRBD1 (6 bases). The length of the CDR3 is 14 residues. V gave up 5 bases and J gave up 5 bases, with 16 bases separating them. Germline CDR1 reads SGHRS; CDR2 reads YFSETQ. Here the CDR3 DNA reads TGCGCCAGCAGTTATAACAGGGTGTGGGAGACCCAGTACTTC. Translated, it gives CASSYNRVWETQYF.

This clone was counted ten times or more. This chain links TRBV29-1 with TRBJ2-2, with 8 bases matching TRBD1. The CDR3 contains 14 residues. J gave up 1 base and V 6 bases, and 4 bases lay outside the gene matches. From germline, CDR1 is SQVTM and CDR2 ANQGSEA. Here the CDR3 DNA reads TGCAGCGTGACGGGACAGGAGAACACCGGGGAGCTGTTTTTT. Its protein product is CSVTGQENTGELFF.

The gene calls are TRBV5-1 and TRBJ2-3, with 10 bases that match TRBD2. Germline CDR1 reads SGHRS; CDR2 reads YFSETQ. The V and J ends lost 3 bases and 2 bases, in that order; junction bases with no gene match: 6. This CDR3 spans 16 amino acids. The DNA of the CDR3 is TGCGCCAGCAGCTCTAGCGGGGGAGTATCCACAGATACGCAGTATTTT. Translated, it gives CASSSSGGVSTDTQYF.

This clone was seen just once. The chain employs TRBV30 and TRBJ1-2; D gene ambiguous. CDR1 is GTSNPN and CDR2 is SVGIG in the germline V gene (reference sequence). CDR3 length: 14 residues. V lost 3 bases and J 10 bases, leaving 21 bases between the germline ends. CDR3 in DNA: TGTGCCTGGAGAGAACTAGTAACGGGCCCGCTCTACACCTTC. Its protein product is CAWRELVTGPLYTF.